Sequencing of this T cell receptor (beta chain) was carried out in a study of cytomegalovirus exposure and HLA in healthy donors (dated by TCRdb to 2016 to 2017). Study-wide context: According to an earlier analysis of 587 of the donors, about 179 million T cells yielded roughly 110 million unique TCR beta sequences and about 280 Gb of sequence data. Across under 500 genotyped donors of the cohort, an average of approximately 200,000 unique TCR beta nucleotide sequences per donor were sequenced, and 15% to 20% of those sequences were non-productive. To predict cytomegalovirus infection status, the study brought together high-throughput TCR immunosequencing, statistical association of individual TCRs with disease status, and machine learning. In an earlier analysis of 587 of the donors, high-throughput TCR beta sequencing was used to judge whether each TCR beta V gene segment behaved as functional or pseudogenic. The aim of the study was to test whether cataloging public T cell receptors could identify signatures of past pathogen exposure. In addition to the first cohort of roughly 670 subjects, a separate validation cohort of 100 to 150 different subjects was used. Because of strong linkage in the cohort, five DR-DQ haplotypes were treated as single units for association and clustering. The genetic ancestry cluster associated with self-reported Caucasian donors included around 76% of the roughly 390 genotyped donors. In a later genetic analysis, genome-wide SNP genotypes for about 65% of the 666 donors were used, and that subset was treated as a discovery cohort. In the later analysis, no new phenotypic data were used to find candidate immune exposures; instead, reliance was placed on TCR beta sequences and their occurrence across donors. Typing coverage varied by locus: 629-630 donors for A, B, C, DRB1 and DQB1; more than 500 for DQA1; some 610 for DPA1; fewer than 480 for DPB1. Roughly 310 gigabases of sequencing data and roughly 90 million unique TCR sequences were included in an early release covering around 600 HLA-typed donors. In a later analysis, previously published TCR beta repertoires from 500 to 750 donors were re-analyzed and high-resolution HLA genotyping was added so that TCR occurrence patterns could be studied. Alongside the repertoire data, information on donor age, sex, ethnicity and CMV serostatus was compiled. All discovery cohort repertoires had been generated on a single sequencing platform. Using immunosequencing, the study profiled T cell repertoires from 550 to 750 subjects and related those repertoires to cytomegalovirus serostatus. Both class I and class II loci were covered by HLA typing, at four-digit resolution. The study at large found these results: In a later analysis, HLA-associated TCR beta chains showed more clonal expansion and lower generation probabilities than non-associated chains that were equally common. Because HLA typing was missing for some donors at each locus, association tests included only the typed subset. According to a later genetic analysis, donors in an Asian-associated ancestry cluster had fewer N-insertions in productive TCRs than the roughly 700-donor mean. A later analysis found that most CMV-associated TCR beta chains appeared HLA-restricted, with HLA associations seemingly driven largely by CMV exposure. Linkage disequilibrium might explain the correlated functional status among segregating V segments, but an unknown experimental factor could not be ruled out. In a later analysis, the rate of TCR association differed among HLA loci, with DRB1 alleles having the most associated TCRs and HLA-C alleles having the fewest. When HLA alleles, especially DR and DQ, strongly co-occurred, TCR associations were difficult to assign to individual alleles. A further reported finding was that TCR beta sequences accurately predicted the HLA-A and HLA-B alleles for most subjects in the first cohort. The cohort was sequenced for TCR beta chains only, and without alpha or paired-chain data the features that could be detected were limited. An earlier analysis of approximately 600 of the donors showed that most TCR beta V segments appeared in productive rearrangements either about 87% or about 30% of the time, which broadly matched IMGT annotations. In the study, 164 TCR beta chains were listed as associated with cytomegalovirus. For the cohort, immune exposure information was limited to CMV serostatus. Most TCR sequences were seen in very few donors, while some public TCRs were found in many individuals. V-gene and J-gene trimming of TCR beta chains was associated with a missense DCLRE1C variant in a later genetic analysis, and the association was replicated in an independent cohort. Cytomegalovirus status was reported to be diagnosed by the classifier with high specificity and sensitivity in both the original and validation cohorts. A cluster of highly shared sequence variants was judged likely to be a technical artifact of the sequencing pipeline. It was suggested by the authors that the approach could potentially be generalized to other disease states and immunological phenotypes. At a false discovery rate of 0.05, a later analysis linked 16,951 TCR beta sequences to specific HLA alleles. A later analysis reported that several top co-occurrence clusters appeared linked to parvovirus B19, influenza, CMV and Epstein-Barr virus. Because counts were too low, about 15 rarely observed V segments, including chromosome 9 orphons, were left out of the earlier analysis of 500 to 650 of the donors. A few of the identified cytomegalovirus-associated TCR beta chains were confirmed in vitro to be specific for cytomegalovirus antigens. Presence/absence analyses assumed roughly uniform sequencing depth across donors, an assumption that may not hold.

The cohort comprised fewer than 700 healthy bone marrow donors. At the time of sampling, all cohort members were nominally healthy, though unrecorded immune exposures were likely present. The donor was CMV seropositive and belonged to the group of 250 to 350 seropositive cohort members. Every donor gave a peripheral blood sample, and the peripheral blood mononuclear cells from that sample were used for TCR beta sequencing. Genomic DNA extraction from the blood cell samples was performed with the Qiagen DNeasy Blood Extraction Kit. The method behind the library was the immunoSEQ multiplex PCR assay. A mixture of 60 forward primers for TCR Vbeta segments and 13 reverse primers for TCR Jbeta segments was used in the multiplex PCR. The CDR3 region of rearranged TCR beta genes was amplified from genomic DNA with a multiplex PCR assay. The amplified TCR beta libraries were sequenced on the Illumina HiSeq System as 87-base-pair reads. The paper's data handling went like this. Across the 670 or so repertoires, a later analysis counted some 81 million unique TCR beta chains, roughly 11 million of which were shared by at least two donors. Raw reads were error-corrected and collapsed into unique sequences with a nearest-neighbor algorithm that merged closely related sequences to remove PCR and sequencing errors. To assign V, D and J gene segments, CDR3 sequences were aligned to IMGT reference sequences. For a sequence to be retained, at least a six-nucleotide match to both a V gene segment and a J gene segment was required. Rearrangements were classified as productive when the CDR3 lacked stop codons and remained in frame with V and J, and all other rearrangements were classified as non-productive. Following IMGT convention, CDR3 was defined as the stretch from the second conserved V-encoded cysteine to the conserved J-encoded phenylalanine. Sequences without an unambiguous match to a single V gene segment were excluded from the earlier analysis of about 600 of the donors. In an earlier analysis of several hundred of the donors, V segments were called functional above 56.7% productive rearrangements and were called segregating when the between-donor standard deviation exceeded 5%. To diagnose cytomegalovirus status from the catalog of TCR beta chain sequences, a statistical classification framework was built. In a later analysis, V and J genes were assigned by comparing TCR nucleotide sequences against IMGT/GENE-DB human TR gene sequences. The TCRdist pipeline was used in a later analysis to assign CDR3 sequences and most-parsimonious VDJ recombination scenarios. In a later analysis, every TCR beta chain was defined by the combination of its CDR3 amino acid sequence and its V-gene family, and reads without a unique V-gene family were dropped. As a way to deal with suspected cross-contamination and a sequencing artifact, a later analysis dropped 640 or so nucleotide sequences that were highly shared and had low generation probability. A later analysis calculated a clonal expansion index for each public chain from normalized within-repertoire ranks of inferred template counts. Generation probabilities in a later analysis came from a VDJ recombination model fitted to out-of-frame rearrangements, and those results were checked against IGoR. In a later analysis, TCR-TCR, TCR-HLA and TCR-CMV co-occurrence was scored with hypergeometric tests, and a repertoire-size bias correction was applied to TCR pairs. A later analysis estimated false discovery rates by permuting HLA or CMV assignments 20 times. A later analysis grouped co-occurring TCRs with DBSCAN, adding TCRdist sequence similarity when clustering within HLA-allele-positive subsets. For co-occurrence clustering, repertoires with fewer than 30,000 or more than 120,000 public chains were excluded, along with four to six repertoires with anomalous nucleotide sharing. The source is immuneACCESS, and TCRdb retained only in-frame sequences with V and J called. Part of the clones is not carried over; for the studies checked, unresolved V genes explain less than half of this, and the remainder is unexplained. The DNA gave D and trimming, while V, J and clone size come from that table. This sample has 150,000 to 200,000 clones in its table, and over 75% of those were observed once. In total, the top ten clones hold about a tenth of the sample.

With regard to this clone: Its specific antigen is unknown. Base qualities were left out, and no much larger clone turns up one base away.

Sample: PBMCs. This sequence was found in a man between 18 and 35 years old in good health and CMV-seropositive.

The sequence in DNA is TGCGCCAGCAGCCCGGAGGGGGCAGGGGGCACTGAAGCTTTCTTT. Its protein is CASSPEGAGGTEAFF. The chain is assembled from TRBV5-1 and TRBJ1-1; TRBD1 fits 7 bases in the junction. CDR3 length: 15 amino acids, cysteine to phenylalanine. The read is trimmed to its CDR3 DNA, 45 bases read in frame from base 1. V trim: 4 bases; J trim: 4 bases; unmatched bases: 10. Looking up the germline V gene yields CDR1 SGHRS and CDR2 YFSETQ.